This TCR beta chain came from a study of blood T cell repertoires in COVID-19. Across the whole study: Italy, Spain and the United States were the sources of the convalescent and acute COVID-19 samples.

The germline V and J ends were trimmed by 4 bases and 4 bases, with 16 bases remaining between them. Germline CDR1 MGHRA, CDR2 YSYEKL. The CDR3 is made up of 15 amino acids. Original analysis: Scientists estimated how many nucleated cells there were by amplifying reference gene primers. Measured with immunoSEQ multiplex PCR; TCRdb has only the in-frame clones, and not every one. Clone size and the V and J calls come from that table; the DNA yielded D and trimming. The sample records about 410,000 clones, around nine tenths being singletons. Source material: peripheral blood. The V and J genes are TRBV4-1 and TRBJ2-5; perhaps TRBD1 as D (5 bases). This clonotype was obtained from a woman aged 40 to 50 with COVID-19, enrolled during active disease. The CDR3: CASSRRREVGETQYF. In DNA form, the CDR3 reads TGCGCCAGCAGCCGTCGCAGGGAAGTCGGAGAGACCCAGTACTTC.